This is a list of T cell receptor beta chains from one sample in a study of T cell responses to AZD1222 COVID-19 vaccine. Profiling relied on immunoSEQ multiplex PCR, and the TCRdb table lists in-frame clones only, not all of them. Among around 140,000 clones listed, 85% were seen once. The material was peripheral blood, obtained 28 days after the second dose of the MenACWY control vaccine. These receptors originate from an adult who received the MenACWY meningococcal vaccine as a control. Both conserved end residues are trimmed from each CDR3. Fields, in order: V gene, J gene, CDR3 protein.

V gene: TRBV19
J gene: TRBJ1-2
CDR3 protein: ASSIDAMTWGYT

V gene: TRBV25-1
J gene: TRBJ1-3
CDR3 protein: ASSESSWSGNTIY

V gene: TRBV5-6
J gene: TRBJ2-2
CDR3 protein: ASSVAGLAANTGELF

V gene: TRBV5-4
J gene: TRBJ2-5
CDR3 protein: ASREQVQETQY

V gene: TRBV6-6
J gene: TRBJ2-5
CDR3 protein: ASSRQGGESQETQY

V gene: TRBV6-5
J gene: TRBJ1-5
CDR3 protein: ASRGGMTSNQPQH

V gene: TRBV4-2
J gene: TRBJ1-6
CDR3 protein: ASSQGGDSPLH

V gene: TRBV6-2/TRBV6-3
J gene: TRBJ2-3
CDR3 protein: ASSYSVYTQY

V gene: TRBV24-1
J gene: TRBJ2-2
CDR3 protein: ATSGQIVGELF

V gene: TRBV19
J gene: TRBJ2-2
CDR3 protein: ASRDRALVTGELF

V gene: TRBV28
J gene: TRBJ1-3
CDR3 protein: ASHNPYRGRNTIY

V gene: TRBV4-3
J gene: TRBJ1-6
CDR3 protein: ASSQDWGQGANNSPLH

V gene: TRBV3-1/TRBV3-2
J gene: TRBJ1-5
CDR3 protein: ASSQDLAQPQH

V gene: TRBV7-2
J gene: TRBJ2-3
CDR3 protein: ASSPGLAGQDTQY

V gene: TRBV5-6
J gene: TRBJ2-1
CDR3 protein: ASSPAGVRLSYNEQF

V gene: TRBV9
J gene: TRBJ1-1
CDR3 protein: ASSVDPRNTEAF

V gene: TRBV14
J gene: TRBJ2-2
CDR3 protein: ASSQEVGRTGELF

V gene: TRBV5-4
J gene: TRBJ1-4
CDR3 protein: ASSFERGEKLF

V gene: TRBV2
J gene: TRBJ1-1
CDR3 protein: ASSEDGDTEAF

V gene: TRBV30
J gene: TRBJ1-2
CDR3 protein: AWSPGTDGYT

V gene: TRBV2
J gene: TRBJ1-4
CDR3 protein: ALWGTGEKLF

V gene: TRBV28
J gene: TRBJ2-1
CDR3 protein: ASSRRGGLEQF

V gene: TRBV2
J gene: TRBJ2-3
CDR3 protein: ASRGGPGGDTQY

V gene: TRBV2
J gene: TRBJ1-5
CDR3 protein: ASRGTGGQPQH

V gene: TRBV6-5
J gene: TRBJ2-7
CDR3 protein: ASRFRDRGHEQY

V gene: TRBV7-9
J gene: TRBJ2-3
CDR3 protein: ASSREGPTDTQY

V gene: TRBV5-5
J gene: TRBJ1-1
CDR3 protein: ASSSPTPGAEAF

V gene: TRBV7-3
J gene: TRBJ1-3
CDR3 protein: ASSYNTGIGGNTIY

V gene: TRBV29-1
J gene: TRBJ1-1
CDR3 protein: SGDRGRSDTEAF

V gene: TRBV13
J gene: TRBJ2-7
CDR3 protein: ASSFGPGTGSYEQY

V gene: TRBV7-3
J gene: TRBJ2-3
CDR3 protein: ASSFGTDDTDTQY

V gene: TRBV21-1
J gene: TRBJ1-1
CDR3 protein: ATLDREGITF

V gene: TRBV19
J gene: TRBJ1-1
CDR3 protein: ASSTWTGLGAF

V gene: TRBV7-6
J gene: TRBJ1-2
CDR3 protein: ASSSLNGYT

V gene: TRBV7-3
J gene: TRBJ2-1
CDR3 protein: ASSRGLANYNEQF

V gene: TRBV21-1
J gene: TRBJ1-1
CDR3 protein: ASSAISRGLRTEAF

V gene: TRBV7-8
J gene: TRBJ2-2
CDR3 protein: ASSLGRVTGELF

V gene: TRBV5-1
J gene: TRBJ2-5
CDR3 protein: ASSLAGRTSGSSGETQY

V gene: TRBV6-4
J gene: TRBJ2-2
CDR3 protein: ASSETGVGTGELF

V gene: TRBV19
J gene: TRBJ1-5
CDR3 protein: ASSSKRRTTSNQPQH

V gene: TRBV19
J gene: TRBJ1-2
CDR3 protein: ASSRRGPNYGYT

V gene: TRBV24-1
J gene: TRBJ2-3
CDR3 protein: ATSDLQGQGADTQY